This T cell receptor beta chain is from a study of tumour-infiltrating T cells in Burkitt lymphoma. Study as a whole: Overall and progression-free survival were predicted by productive clonality.

This table comes from immunoSEQ multiplex PCR, and its TCRdb copy is limited to in-frame clones, with some not included. The data hold about 17,000 clones, with almost 80% observed a single time. The V gene's germline CDR1 is MDHEN and CDR2 SYDVKM. The CDR3 loop spans 12 amino acids. With 6 bases removed from V and 3 bases from J, the gap between germline ends came to 9 bases. The source is a human donor with diffuse large B-cell lymphoma. The V and J genes are TRBV28 and TRBJ2-7, with unresolved D. Material for sequencing was tumor tissue. CDR3 nucleotides: TGTGCCAGCAGCCCGGTTGGCTACGAGCAGTACTTC. It yields the protein CASSPVGYEQYF.